This TCR beta chain was captured by sequencing in a study of siplizumab effects on memory and regulatory T cells. As to this clone: The antigen is undetermined.

TCRdb keeps only in-frame clones here, not all; method: immunoSEQ multiplex PCR. In the table there are fewer than 65,000 clones, over 85% of which are singletons. V was trimmed by 2 bases and J by 7 bases, leaving 6 bases between them. CDR1 is SGHTA, CDR2 FQGNSA, per germline. The CDR3 runs to 12 residues. Broader study findings: Versus about 26% in controls, the mappable alloreactive CD4+ clones averaged roughly 75% Treg-derived with siplizumab. Suppressive function of proliferating Tregs from siplizumab cultures was not confirmed.

The receptor comes from a human donor in good health. The sample consisted of CD8+ T cells sorted from blood. V gene TRBV7-2 combines with J gene TRBJ1-5; D gene unclear. CDR3 coding DNA: TGTGCCAGCAGCTTATCGGTCCAGCCCCAGCATTTT. This encodes CASSLSVQPQHF.